This entry features one T cell receptor beta chain sequence. What it binds is not known. This entry comes from a study of siplizumab effects on memory and regulatory T cells. Approximately 10^5 TCR templates were assayed per sample. Some clones are missing from TCRdb's copy, which holds only in-frame ones; the method was immunoSEQ multiplex PCR. This sample has approximately 92,000 clones, with around 94% found just once. Broader study findings: Unstimulated naive T cells seemed to show more diversity than memory cells did, and they also seemed to be among the major contributors to the alloresponse. Mean Treg-derived proportions of mappable alloreactive CD4+ clones were approximately 69% for siplizumab and around 30% for controls.

The CDR3 consists of 16 residues. V was pared by 0 bases and J by 5 bases, with 13 bases between. CDR1 is SGHTA and CDR2 is FQGNSA in the germline V gene. What was sequenced was non-Treg CD4+ T cells sorted from blood. This receptor was identified in a human donor in good health. This chain joins TRBV7-2 and TRBJ2-2, with D possibly being TRBD1 (6 bases). The CDR3 bases are TGTGCCAGCAGCTTAGCGACTACTACAGGGACCGGGGAGCTGTTTTTT. Translating it yields CASSLATTTGTGELFF.